This T cell receptor beta chain was found in a study of cytomegalovirus exposure and HLA in healthy donors. Study conclusions and caveats: Specificity of a few CMV-associated chains for CMV antigens was verified in vitro. Reports indicated that the classifier achieved high specificity and sensitivity in diagnosing cytomegalovirus status.

The study ran its PCR with 60 Vbeta and 13 Jbeta primers. Some clones are missing from TCRdb's copy, which holds only in-frame ones; the method was immunoSEQ multiplex PCR. The sample lists approximately 220,000 clones, about 83% occurring once. Notes on this clone: The antigen is undetermined. The sample carries other DNA sequences with the same CDR3.

The germline V gene encodes CDR1 LNHNV and CDR2 YYDKDF (reference sequence). The CDR3 has 15 amino acids. Trimming left V 0 bases short and J 6 bases short, with 9 bases between. The TCR comes from a girl aged 10 to 17 in good health and CMV-seronegative. J is TRBJ1-6 and V is TRBV15; TRBD1 is a possible D gene (5 bases). Material for sequencing was PBMCs. The CDR3 is CATSRDRGLNSPLHF. In DNA form, the CDR3 reads TGTGCCACCAGCAGAGATAGGGGACTTAATTCACCCCTCCACTTT.